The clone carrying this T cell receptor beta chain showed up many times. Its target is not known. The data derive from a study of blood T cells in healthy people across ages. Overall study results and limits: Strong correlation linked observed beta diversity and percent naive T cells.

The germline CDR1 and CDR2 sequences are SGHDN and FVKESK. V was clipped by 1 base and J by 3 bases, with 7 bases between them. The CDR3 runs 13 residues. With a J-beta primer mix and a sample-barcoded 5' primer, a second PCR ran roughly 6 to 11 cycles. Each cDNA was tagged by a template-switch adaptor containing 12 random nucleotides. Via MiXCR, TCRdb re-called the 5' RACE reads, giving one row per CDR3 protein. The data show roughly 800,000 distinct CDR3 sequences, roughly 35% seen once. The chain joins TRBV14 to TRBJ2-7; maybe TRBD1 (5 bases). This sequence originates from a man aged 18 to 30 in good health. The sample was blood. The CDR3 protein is CASSQGQYYEQYF. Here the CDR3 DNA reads TGTGCCAGCAGCCAAGGACAGTACTACGAGCAGTACTTC.